This T cell receptor beta chain was identified in a study of T cells in localized non-small cell lung cancer. Findings of the study overall: For the top 100 tumor clones, a median about 56 also appeared in adjacent lung.

The protocol was immunoSEQ multiplex PCR, while the TCRdb copy is restricted to in-frame clones and leaves out a portion. The data show some 28,000 clones, 87% seen once. The CDR3 loop spans 14 amino acids. From germline, CDR1 is SGHTA and CDR2 FQGNSA. V was cut by 1 base and J by 4 bases, with 8 bases left in between. Regarding this clone: Its antigen is currently unknown.

The TCR was taken from a male donor older than 55 with stage I lung adenocarcinoma. Sequencing used peripheral blood, obtained before any cancer treatment. V usage is TRBV7-2 and J usage is TRBJ1-3, with no clear D. This CDR3 reads CASSLGTRGNTIYF. The DNA of the CDR3 is TGTGCCAGCAGCTTAGGGACCCGCGGAAACACCATATATTTT.